The 11 T cell receptor beta chains given below trace back to one sample, sequenced in a study of Tregs in tolerant kidney transplant recipients. TCRdb's copy holds only in-frame clones and misses some; the assay was immunoSEQ multiplex PCR. The sample includes some 31,000 clones. The sample consisted of CD8+ T cells from blood, taken before the transplant. Receptors originate from a human donor who received a combined kidney and bone marrow transplant.

Regarding this clone: The CDR3 extends 3 residues past the end of the read, so its final part is completed from the germline J gene. The chain is built from TRBV6-2 or TRBV6-3 and TRBJ2-1; D may be TRBD1 (5 bases). The CDR3 has 14 amino acids. Germline CDR1 reads MNHEY; CDR2 reads SVGEGT. The ends were cut back, 0 bases at V and 3 bases at J, with 6 bases in the middle. CDR3 amino acids: CASSYSRGYNEQFF. The CDR3 bases that were read are TGTGCCAGCAGTTACTCTAGGGGCTACAATGAG.

Of note for this clone: With the read ending 3 residues before the CDR3 end, the germline J gene is used to fill in that end. This chain links TRBV28 with TRBJ2-1; 7 bases are a match to TRBD2. Trimming took 5 bases from V and 4 from J; bases not matched to a gene: 11. The CDR3 is made up of 16 amino acids. The V gene's germline CDR1 is MDHEN and CDR2 SYDVKM. Partial CDR3 DNA: TGTGCCAGCAGTCCTTCGCCAGCGGGACCATACAATGAG. Translation: CASSPSPAGPYNE. The full CDR3 protein is CASSPSPAGPYNEQFF. The full variable domain, completed using reference TRBV28 and TRBJ2-1, is DVKVTQSSRYLVKRTGEKVFLECVQDMDHENMFWYRQDPGLGLRLIYFSYDVKMKEKGDIPEGYSVSREKKERFSLILESASTNQTSMYLCASSPSPAGPYNEQFFGPGTRLTVL.

In the case of this clone: The sequenced fragment ends 3 residues before the CDR3 boundary, so the rest is inferred from the germline J gene. The chain employs TRBV6-2 or TRBV6-3 and TRBJ1-2; 12 bases line up with TRBD1. In germline, CDR1 is MNHEY, CDR2 SVGEGT. The CDR3 loop spans 16 amino acids. The covered CDR3 bases are TGTGCCAGCAGCCGCTCCGGGACAGGGGGCGCGGGCGGC. Translating it yields CASSRSGTGGAGG. The CDR3 as a whole reads CASSRSGTGGAGGYTF.

As concerns this clone: The read gets to within 3 residues of the CDR3 end, and the germline J gene fills in the rest. This chain links TRBV2 with TRBJ2-1; 8 bases match TRBD2. Unmatched junction bases numbered 4, after V lost 6 bases and J lost 0 bases. This CDR3 has 15 amino acids. Looked up from germline, CDR1 is SNHLY and CDR2 is FYNNEI. The CDR3 DNA, read in part, is TGTGCCAGCAGGGCGGGGGGAAGCTCCTACAATGAG. This translates into CASRAGGSSYNE. Given in full, the CDR3 is CASRAGGSSYNEQFF.

The DNA read from the CDR3 is TGTGCCAGCTCACCACCGGGAGGGGGCGCTAACTATGGC. Encoded protein: CASSPPGGGANYG. The full-length CDR3 reads as CASSPPGGGANYGYTF. This sequence joins TRBV18 and TRBJ1-2; 7 positions agree with TRBD1. The DNA ends 3 residues before the CDR3 does, and the rest of the CDR3 is filled in from the germline J gene. In germline, CDR1 is KGHSH, CDR2 LQKENI. Trimming cost V 0 bases and J 0 bases; bases outside gene matches: 4. The CDR3 runs to 16 residues.

On this clone itself: Sequencing ends 3 residues short of the CDR3 end; the germline J gene provides the rest. The chain carries TRBV6-2 or TRBV6-3 and TRBJ2-1; TRBD2 aligns across 11 bases. The CDR3 runs to 15 residues. Germline V gene lookup returns CDR1 MNHEY and CDR2 SVGEGT. V trimming: 2 bases; J trimming: 3 bases; junction bases outside the gene matches: 0. This chain's CDR3 is CASSYGLAGYNEQFF. The covered CDR3 bases are TGTGCCAGCAGTTACGGACTAGCGGGCTACAATGAG.

On this clone itself: The read stops 3 residues short of the end of the CDR3; the missing end is completed from the germline J gene. The J gene is TRBJ2-5, the V gene TRBV5-1; TRBD2 aligns across 16 bases. The CDR3 contains 19 residues. Trimming took 6 bases from V and 2 from J; bases not matched to a gene: 13. The germline gives CDR1 SGHRS, CDR2 YFSETQ. CDR3 residues: CASTPNGTSGGAEQETQYF. CDR3 DNA (partial): TGCGCCAGCACCCCGAACGGGACTAGCGGGGGGGCCGAGCAAGAGACC.

Details on this clone: Read data end 3 residues before the CDR3 end; the end is taken from the germline J gene. The gene calls are TRBV7-6 and TRBJ2-3; 12 bases map to TRBD2. The J segment lost 4 bases and the V segment lost 4 bases, leaving 3 bases of the junction unmatched. The germline gives CDR1 SGHVS, CDR2 FNYEAQ. CDR3 length equals 15 residues. This CDR3 reads CASSSASGGADTQYF. The sequenced part of the CDR3 DNA is TGTGCCAGCAGCTCCGCTAGCGGGGGGGCAGATACG. Complete variable domain (other parts from reference TRBV7-6 and TRBJ2-3): GAGVSQSPRYKVTKRGQDVALRCDPISGHVSLYWYRQALGQGPEFLTYFNYEAQQDKSGLPNDRFSAERPEGSISTLTIQRTEQRDSAMYRCASSSASGGADTQYFGPGTRLTVL.

With regard to this clone: The observed sequence ends 3 residues before the CDR3 terminus, with the missing tail filled in from the germline J gene. The chain joins TRBV13 to TRBJ2-3; no reliable D call. Germline loops: CDR1 PRHDT, CDR2 FYEKMQ (reference sequence). The CDR3 runs 12 residues. Deletions cut 4 bases from V and 5 bases from J, with 7 bases between. The covered CDR3 bases are TGTGCCAGCAGCTCAACTGGAGATACG. Protein product: CASSSTGDT. The whole CDR3 protein reads CASSSTGDTQYF.

Notes on this clone: The read stops 3 residues short of the end of the CDR3; the missing end is completed from the germline J gene. The rearrangement uses TRBV19 and TRBJ1-1; D gene uncertain. Germline V CDR1 and CDR2: LNHDA, SQIVND (reference sequence). V was clipped by 5 bases and J by 1 base, with 8 bases between them. The CDR3 extends over 13 amino acids. The sequenced CDR3 bases are TGTGCCAGTAGTTTCTCCGGGAACACTGAA. Protein: CASSFSGNTE. The full CDR3 reads CASSFSGNTEAFF.

Comment on this clone: Sequencing ends 3 residues short of the CDR3 end; the germline J gene provides the rest. The rearrangement joins TRBV6-7 to TRBJ1-3, with a tentative D call TRBD1 (5 bases). TRBV6-7 is designated an ORF whose function remains uncertain. V dropped 8 bases and J dropped 3 bases, with 17 bases sitting between them. The CDR3 extends over 15 amino acids. The chain's CDR3 is CASFAKRGSGNTIYF. Incomplete CDR3 DNA: TGTGCCAGCTTTGCCAAACGGGGGAGTGGAAACACC.